Following are 9 T cell receptor beta chains from one sample sequenced in a study of prognosis after radiotherapy for stage I lung cancer. Starting from genomic DNA, TCR beta CDR3 was amplified through two-round multiplex PCR. Round one of PCR was performed, and it used primers specific to each TRBV and TRBJ gene. TCRdb re-analysed the multiplex PCR reads in MiXCR, keeping a single row per CDR3 protein. The repertoire holds tens of thousands of distinct CDR3 sequences, with about 34% as singletons. Here the sequenced sample was PBMCs, taken before or after stereotactic body radiation therapy (not recorded which). These receptors all stem from a donor older than 45 with non-small cell lung cancer.

With respect to this clonotype: The junction differs from germline at one of its ends, possibly a read error. V usage is TRBV6-1 and J usage is TRBJ2-2; D remains unclear. CDR1 is MNHNS and CDR2 is SASEGT in the germline V gene. The CDR3 has 15 amino acids. CDR3 DNA sequence: TGTGCCAGCAGTCTTTACAGCCAGAACACCGTGGAGCTGTTTTTT. Its protein is CASSLYSQNTVELFF.

Notes on this clonotype: A junction boundary mismatches the germline segment, possibly from a read error. The chain couples TRBV20-1 to TRBJ2-7; 7 positions agree with TRBD2. Germline V lookup: CDR1 DFQATT, CDR2 SNEGSKA (reference sequence). This CDR3 is 12 amino acids long. CDR3: CSSRRAGDEQYF. CDR3 nucleotide sequence: TGCAGTTCTAGGAGGGCGGGGGACGAGCAGTACTTC.

Notes on this clonotype: A much larger clone lies one base from this, so it may be a read error. This chain connects TRBV5-6 to TRBJ2-1; no firm D call. Trimming pared 3 bases from V and 7 bases from J, leaving 5 bases between. This CDR3 contains 11 residues. Germline V gives CDR1 SGHDT, CDR2 YYEEEE. The CDR3 here is CASSSRNEQFF. DNA of the CDR3: TGTGCCAGCAGCTCGAGGAATGAGCAGTTCTTC. Full variable domain (rest looked up from reference TRBV5-6 and TRBJ2-1): DAGVTQSPTHLIKTRGQQVTLRCSPKSGHDTVSWYQQALGQGPQFIFQYYEEEERQRGNFPDRFSGHQFPNYSSELNVNALLLGDSALYLCASSSRNEQFFGPGTRLTVL.

Concerning this clonotype: A much larger clonotype is one base distant, so this may be a read error. The V and J genes are TRBV18 and TRBJ1-2; 11 nucleotides match TRBD1. This CDR3 region has 16 residues. Per germline, CDR1 KGHSH and CDR2 LQKENI. As DNA, the CDR3 is TGTGCCAGCTCACCAACCGGGACAGGGGGTAGCTATGGCTACCCCTTC. It yields the protein CASSPTGTGGSYGYPF. Full variable domain (remainder filled in from reference TRBV18 and TRBJ1-2): NAGVMQNPRHLVRRRGQEARLRCSPMKGHSHVYWYRQLPEEGLKFMVYLQKENIIDESGMPKERFSAEFPKEGPSILRIQQVVRGDSAAYFCASSPTGTGGSYGYPFGSGTRLTVV.

This clonotype was counted at least ten times. The chain combines TRBV2 with TRBJ2-2; D gene uncertain. The CDR3 is made up of 12 amino acids. The V end was cut by 6 bases, the J end by 6 bases, with 8 bases between. Germline V gene sequence: CDR1 SNHLY, CDR2 FYNNEI. The CDR3 bases are TGTGCCAGCAGAGGAAGGGCCGGGGAGCTGTTTTTT. The encoded protein is CASRGRAGELFF.

The chain couples TRBV9 to TRBJ1-1; TRBD1 might be the D (6 bases). The length of the CDR3 is 18 residues. Germline V gene data show CDR1 as SGDLS and CDR2 as YYNGEE. Trimming took 4 bases from V and 0 from J, leaving 22 bases between them. The CDR3 DNA sequence: TGTGCCAGCAGCCCAAATCCGGGGGGCCGAGGGATGAACACTGAAGCTTTCTTT. Amino acids: CASSPNPGGRGMNTEAFF.

This clonotype was picked up many times. The chain combines TRBV6-1 with TRBJ2-7; unclear D gene. V lost 2 bases to trimming and J lost 7 bases, with 18 bases between them. CDR1 is MNHNS and CDR2 is SASEGT in the germline V gene. There are 15 residues in the CDR3. The CDR3 DNA follows: TGTGCCAGCAGTGAACCTCGACTGTCCTTGGTAGAGCAGTACTTC. This sequence encodes CASSEPRLSLVEQYF.

This clonotype was counted at least ten times. This chain uses TRBV7-2 with TRBJ1-5; D remains ambiguous. This CDR3 is built from 14 residues. The V gene lost 5 bases and the J gene lost 3 bases, with 11 bases spanning the gap. CDR1 and CDR2 (germline): SGHTA, FQGNSA. The chain's CDR3 is CASSLLHVNQPQHF. The CDR3 DNA sequence: TGTGCCAGCAGCCTTTTACACGTCAATCAGCCCCAGCATTTT.

This clonotype was counted many times. The chain employs TRBV5-1 and TRBJ2-7; 13 nucleotides line up with TRBD2. The CDR3 runs 15 residues. Germline values: CDR1 SGHRS, CDR2 YFSETQ. V dropped 4 bases and J dropped 1; count of bases not matched to a gene: 2. CDR3 residues: CASSRTSGSSYEQYF. CDR3 in DNA: TGCGCCAGCAGCCGGACTAGCGGGAGTTCCTACGAGCAGTACTTC.